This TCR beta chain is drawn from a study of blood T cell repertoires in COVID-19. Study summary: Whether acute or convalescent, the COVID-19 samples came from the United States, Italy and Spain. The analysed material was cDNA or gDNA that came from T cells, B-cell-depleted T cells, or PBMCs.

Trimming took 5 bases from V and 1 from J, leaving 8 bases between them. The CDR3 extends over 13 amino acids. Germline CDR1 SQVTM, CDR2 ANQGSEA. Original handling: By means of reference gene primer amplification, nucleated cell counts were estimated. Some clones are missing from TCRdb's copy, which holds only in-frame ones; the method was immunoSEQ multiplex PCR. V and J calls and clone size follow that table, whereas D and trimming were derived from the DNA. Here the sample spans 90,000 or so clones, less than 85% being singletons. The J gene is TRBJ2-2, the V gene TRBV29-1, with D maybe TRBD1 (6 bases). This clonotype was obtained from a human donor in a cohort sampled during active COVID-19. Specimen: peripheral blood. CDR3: CSVKTGNTGELFF. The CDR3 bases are TGCAGCGTTAAGACAGGGAACACCGGGGAGCTGTTTTTT.